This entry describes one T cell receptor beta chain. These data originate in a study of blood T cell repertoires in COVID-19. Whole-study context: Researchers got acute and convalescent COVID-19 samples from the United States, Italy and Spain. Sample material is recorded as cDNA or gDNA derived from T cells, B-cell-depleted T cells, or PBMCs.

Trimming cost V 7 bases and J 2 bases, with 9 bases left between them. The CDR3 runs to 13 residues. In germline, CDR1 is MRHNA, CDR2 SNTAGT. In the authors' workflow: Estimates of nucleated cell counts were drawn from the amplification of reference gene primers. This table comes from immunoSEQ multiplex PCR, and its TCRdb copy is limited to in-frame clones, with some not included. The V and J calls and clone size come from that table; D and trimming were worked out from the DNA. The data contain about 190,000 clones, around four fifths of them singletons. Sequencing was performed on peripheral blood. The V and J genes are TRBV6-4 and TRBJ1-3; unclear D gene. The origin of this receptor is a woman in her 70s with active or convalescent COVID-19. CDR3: CASNPGTGNTIYF. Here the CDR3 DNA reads TGTGCCAGCAACCCCGGGACTGGAAACACCATATATTTT.